This is a list of T cell receptor beta chains from one sample in a study of T cell responses to AZD1222 COVID-19 vaccine. Sequencing used immunoSEQ multiplex PCR; TCRdb keeps in-frame clones, though not all of them. The sample has about 83,000 clones, around 91% seen once. The input for sequencing was peripheral blood, taken on day 0 of AZD1222 vaccination. Receptors were obtained from an adult in good health. Each CDR3 is given with its conserved first and last residue. A D gene is named only where the DNA matches it firmly. Clone size appears in some rows only: once, few, many, or a class for an expanded clone.

J | D | V | size | DNA | CDR3
TRBJ1-2 | . | TRBV4-3 | once | TGCGCCAGCAGCCCCTCGAGACAGGCTCGATATGGCTACACCTTC | CASSPSRQARYGYTF
TRBJ2-5 | . | TRBV6-5 | . | TGTGCCAGCAGCCGAAACGGCGAGACCCAGTACTTC | CASSRNGETQYF
TRBJ2-5 | TRBD2 | TRBV28 | . | TGTGCCAGCAGTACGACCGCCCCGACTAGCGGGACTGAGACCCAGTACTTC | CASSTTAPTSGTETQYF
TRBJ2-2 | TRBD2 | TRBV13 | . | TGTGCCAGCAGCTTAAGGCGGGAGGGCTCCGGGGAGCTGTTTTTT | CASSLRREGSGELFF
TRBJ1-3 | TRBD1 | TRBV27 | . | TGTGCCAGCAGTTTAAGGGCAGGGGGGTACTCTGGAAACACCATATATTTT | CASSLRAGGYSGNTIYF
TRBJ2-7 | . | TRBV28 | once | TGTGCCAGCAGCATAAACGAGCAGTACTTC | CASSINEQYF
TRBJ2-7 | TRBD2 | TRBV25-1 | . | TGTGCCAGCAGTGAAGATAGACTAGCGGGAGTAGGGGAGCAGTACTTC | CASSEDRLAGVGEQYF
TRBJ2-3 | TRBD2 | TRBV4-1 | . | TGCGCCAGCAACTATCTAGCGGGAGTGACAGATACGCAGTATTTT | CASNYLAGVTDTQYF
TRBJ1-4 | . | TRBV7-9 | . | TGTGCCAGCAGCCCAGGGGCAACTAATGAAAAACTGTTTTTT | CASSPGATNEKLFF
TRBJ1-5 | . | TRBV19 | . | TGTGCCAGTAGTATACAGATTAATCAGCCCCAGCATTTT | CASSIQINQPQHF
TRBJ2-7 | . | TRBV27 | . | TGTGCCAGCATTGGCCTGGGGGGCGGATCCTACGAGCAGTACTTC | CASIGLGGGSYEQYF
TRBJ1-1 | . | TRBV20-1 | . | TGCAGTGCTAGTGCGGTCATGAACACTGAAGCTTTCTTT | CSASAVMNTEAFF
TRBJ1-6 | . | TRBV6-6 | few | TGTGCCAGCAGTCTCCCGAGTGGGGGCTCTTATAATTCACCCCTCCACTTT | CASSLPSGGSYNSPLHF
TRBJ2-3 | . | TRBV30 | . | TGTGCCTGGACTGTAGGGGGGACTAGCACAGATACGCAGTATTTT | CAWTVGGTSTDTQYF
TRBJ1-5 | TRBD1 | TRBV19 | . | TGTGCCAGTAGTATATTGGGACAGGGGAGCATCGGAAATCAGCCCCAGCATTTT | CASSILGQGSIGNQPQHF
TRBJ2-3 | . | TRBV19 | . | TGTGCCAGTAGAGAACTAGGCCCAAACACAGATACGCAGTATTTT | CASRELGPNTDTQYF
TRBJ1-5 | . | TRBV12-5 | . | TGTGCTAGTGGCACAGGGAGTTTGGAAAATCAGCCCCAGCATTTT | CASGTGSLENQPQHF
TRBJ2-3 | TRBD1 | TRBV6-5 | once | TGTGCCAGCAGTCAGGGGGCATTTGGTACGCAGTATTTT | CASSQGAFGTQYF
TRBJ2-5 | TRBD1 | TRBV19 | . | TGTGCCAGTAGAGGGGGCCTGGGGGAGACCCAGTACTTC | CASRGGLGETQYF
TRBJ2-7 | TRBD2 | TRBV19 | . | TGTGCCAGTAGCCTGACTAGCGGGGTTCTCTACGAGCAGTACTTC | CASSLTSGVLYEQYF
TRBJ2-5 | TRBD1 | TRBV12-3/TRBV12-4 | . | TGTGCCAGCAGACCGACAGGGGTGGAGACCCAGTACTTC | CASRPTGVETQYF
TRBJ1-5 | . | TRBV2 | . | TGTGCCAGCACATATAGGACCAATCAGCCCCAGCATTTT | CASTYRTNQPQHF
TRBJ1-1 | . | TRBV2 | . | TGTGCCAGCAGTGGGGGGAATTGGGAGAACACTGAAGCTTTCTTT | CASSGGNWENTEAFF
TRBJ2-7 | . | TRBV7-9 | once | TGTGCCAGCAGCTTAGGGTTCGGAGGGGAATACGAGCAGTACTTC | CASSLGFGGEYEQYF
TRBJ1-1 | . | TRBV11-2 | . | TGTGCCAGCAGCTTATGGGGGGCAGCTGAAGCTTTCTTT | CASSLWGAAEAFF
TRBJ2-3 | . | TRBV15 | . | TGTGCCACCAGACAGAACACAGATACGCAGTATTTT | CATRQNTDTQYF
TRBJ2-1 | TRBD1 | TRBV20-1 | . | TGCAGTGCTAGTAGGGCAGGGACAGGGGAGCAGTTCTTC | CSASRAGTGEQFF
TRBJ1-5 | . | TRBV7-9 | . | TGTGCCAGCAGCCCCGAGGGGCGGGATAATCAGCCCCAGCATTTT | CASSPEGRDNQPQHF
TRBJ2-1 | . | TRBV14 | . | TGTGCCAGCAGCCAGACCCGCCGATCACAACGGCAGTTCTTC | CASSQTRRSQRQFF
TRBJ2-2 | . | TRBV4-2 | . | TGTGCCAGCAGCCAAGATCCTCTGGGCGCGGGATTTATCGGGGAGCTGTTTTTT | CASSQDPLGAGFIGELFF
TRBJ1-4 | . | TRBV28 | . | TGTGCCAGCACCCTGGGTGTCCCTGGAAAACTGTTTTTT | CASTLGVPGKLFF
TRBJ2-1 | TRBD1 | TRBV29-1 | . | TGCAGCGTTGTGGGGACAGGGGGGCCAAATGAGCAGTTCTTC | CSVVGTGGPNEQFF
TRBJ1-6 | . | TRBV5-5 | . | TGTGCCAGCAGCTTGGAACTTAATTCACCCCTCCACTTT | CASSLELNSPLHF
TRBJ2-3 | . | TRBV10-3 | . | TGTGCCATCAGGCCCGCACAGGGTCTGGGAGATACGCAGTATTTT | CAIRPAQGLGDTQYF
TRBJ1-2 | . | TRBV28 | . | TGTGCCGGCGGGACAAAAGTTAATGGCTACACCTTC | CAGGTKVNGYTF